This T cell receptor beta chain was identified in a study of control samples from healthy donors and cancer patients (dated by TCRdb to 2018 to 2020). Libraries were made using the immunoSEQ multiplex PCR assay. In TCRdb, the immuneACCESS table is reduced to in-frame sequences with V and J assigned. These tables do not hold every clone; where another copy was compared, an unresolved V gene accounts for under half, and the others remain unexplained. The table for this sample lists about 120,000 clones; about 92% of them were counted only once. The top ten hold roughly 0.54% of the sample. Between the V and J ends, shortened by 3 bases and 2 bases respectively, the junction contains 9 bases. Counted from cysteine to phenylalanine, this CDR3 has 15 amino acids. The CDR3 DNA has 45 bases and is translated from base 1. The germline V gene (reference sequence) provides CDR1 SGHNT and CDR2 YYREEE. To note about this clone: Its antigen has not been determined. There are no base qualities to consult, and no much larger clone falls within one base.

This clonotype was obtained from an older man with head and neck cancer. Recombination linked TRBV5-4 to TRBJ2-6; no D segment can be confidently identified. Sequencing was carried out using PBMCs. The nucleotides read TGTGCCAGCAGCTCCCAGGCTGCTGGGGCCAACGTCCTGACTTTC. It codes for CASSSQAAGANVLTF.